This T cell receptor beta chain was found in a study of cytomegalovirus exposure and HLA in healthy donors. CDR1 and CDR2 (germline): SQVTM, ANQGSEA. The CDR3 is 15 amino acids. V lost 6 bases and J lost 5; bases outside the gene matches: 14. Regarding the study as a whole: A later analysis found first-cohort TCR clusters tended to co-occur in the 100 to 150 validation repertoires. Some public TCRs appeared in many individuals, while most sequences were rare.

Concerning this clone: Its antigen is not known.

Repertoires were generated with immunoSEQ multiplex PCR, while TCRdb's copy carries only in-frame clones and drops some. This sample carries approximately 180,000 clones, about 87% of them seen once, and the ten largest clones take 1.4%. Sequenced input: PBMCs. This clonotype was sampled from a woman in her 30s in good health and CMV-seronegative. The genes are TRBV29-1 and TRBJ2-5; 8 bases match TRBD2. The DNA for the CDR3 is TGCAGCGTGCGAGGGAGCGGGGGCCTGGGGGAGACCCAGTACTTC. Translating gives CSVRGSGGLGETQYF. Full variable domain (missing parts from reference TRBV29-1 and TRBJ2-5): SAVISQKPSRDICQRGTSLTIQCQVDSQVTMMFWYRQQPGQSLTLIATANQGSEATYESGFVIDKFPISRPNLTFSTLTVSNMSPEDSSIYLCSVRGSGGLGETQYFGPGTRLLVL.